The 5 T cell receptor beta chains below were found in one sample sequenced in a study of cytomegalovirus exposure and HLA in healthy donors. A multiplex PCR was run with 60 Vbeta primers and 13 Jbeta primers. Assay: immunoSEQ multiplex PCR; the TCRdb copy retains only in-frame clones and omits some. The specimen's table records approximately 38,000 clones. The sequenced material came from PBMCs. Receptor source: a human donor in good health.

The chain joins TRBV5-6 to TRBJ2-1; 9 nucleotides line up with TRBD1. The CDR3 is 14 residues long. V lost 2 bases to trimming and J lost 8 bases; unmatched junction nucleotides: 5. From germline, CDR1 is SGHDT and CDR2 YYEEEE. This chain's CDR3 is CASSFGTGPDEQFF. The DNA of the CDR3 is TGTGCCAGCAGCTTTGGGACAGGGCCGGATGAGCAGTTCTTC.

This clone is deemed medium-sized by its frequency. The CDR3 reads CASSPMRQSTNEKLFF. The CDR3 coding sequence is TGTGCCAGCAGCCCAATGCGACAGTCAACTAATGAAAAACTGTTTTTT. The chain recombines TRBV7-9 with TRBJ1-4; D might be TRBD1 (5 bases). Germline V lookup: CDR1 SEHNR, CDR2 FQNEAQ (reference sequence). V gave up 5 bases and J gave up 0 bases, with 13 bases separating them. This CDR3 is 16 amino acids long.

This chain uses TRBV13 with TRBJ2-1; 9 bases map to TRBD1. The V segment lost 2 bases and the J segment 3 bases; nucleotides outside the gene matches: 2. Germline V gene sequence: CDR1 PRHDT, CDR2 FYEKMQ (reference sequence). The CDR3 is 15 amino acids. CDR3 sequence: CASSLKGQGYNEQFF. In DNA, the CDR3 is TGTGCCAGCAGCTTAAAGGGACAGGGCTACAATGAGCAGTTCTTC.

J is TRBJ1-2 and V is TRBV18; TRBD1 aligns across 7 bases. This CDR3 has 17 residues. Germline V gene sequence: CDR1 KGHSH, CDR2 LQKENI. J lost 4 bases, V lost 0 bases, and 11 bases had no gene match. CDR3 protein: CASSPPMTGLYIYGYTF. CDR3 sequence (DNA): TGTGCCAGCTCACCACCTATGACAGGGCTTTACATCTATGGCTACACCTTC.

The J gene is TRBJ1-3, the V gene TRBV6-1; TRBD1 is a possible D gene (5 bases). Trimming removed 10 bases at V and 3 bases at J, with 19 bases between. Germline loops: CDR1 MNHNS, CDR2 SASEGT. The CDR3 is 15 amino acids. The chain's CDR3 is CATSTHGGSGNTIYF. Here the CDR3 DNA reads TGTGCCACAAGTACCCACGGGGGTAGTGGAAACACCATATATTTT.